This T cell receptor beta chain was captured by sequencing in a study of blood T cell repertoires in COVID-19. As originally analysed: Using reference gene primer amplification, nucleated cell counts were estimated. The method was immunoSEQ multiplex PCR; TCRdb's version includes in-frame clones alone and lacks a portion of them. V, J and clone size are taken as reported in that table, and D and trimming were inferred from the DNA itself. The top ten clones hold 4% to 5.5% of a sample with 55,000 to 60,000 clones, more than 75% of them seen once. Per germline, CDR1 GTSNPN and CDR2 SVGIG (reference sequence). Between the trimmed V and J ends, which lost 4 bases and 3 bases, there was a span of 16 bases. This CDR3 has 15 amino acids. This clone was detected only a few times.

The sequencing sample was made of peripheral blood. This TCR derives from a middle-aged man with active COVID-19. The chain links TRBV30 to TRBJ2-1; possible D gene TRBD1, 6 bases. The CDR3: CAWTRTATIYNEQFF. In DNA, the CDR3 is TGTGCCTGGACCCGGACAGCGACCATCTACAATGAGCAGTTCTTC.